This T cell receptor beta chain was obtained from a study of T cells in Graves' hyperthyroidism and ophthalmopathy. The overall study: Peripheral blood sampling occurred at initial diagnosis, before any treatment. Points from the study as a whole: Clonotypes that were expanded in thyroid above 0.001 mostly appeared in blood too.

Amplified TCR beta CDR3 regions came from RNA transcripts. First-round RT-PCR with HTBI primers amplified the TCR CDR3 region. TCRdb called the multiplex PCR reads again in MiXCR, with one record for every CDR3 protein. The data hold about 180,000 distinct CDR3 sequences, with over 15% observed a single time. The CDR3 is 15 amino acids. After removal of 7 bases from V and 5 bases from J, the junction contained 2 bases not matched to a gene. This clonotype was seen many times. Its target is unknown. If no ophthalmopathy progression occurred within 18 months, Graves' hyperthyroidism was stable. Lactation, pregnancy, other autoimmune disease or uncontrolled infection led to exclusion of patients.

The origin of this receptor is a woman between 45 and 60 years old with Graves' hyperthyroidism. This chain joins TRBV12-3 or TRBV12-4 and TRBJ2-2; 15 bases fit TRBD2. The sequenced sample was blood. Here the CDR3 reads CASTGLAGGTGELFF. CDR3 in DNA: TGTGCCAGCACCGGACTAGCGGGGGGGACCGGGGAGCTGTTTTTT.